This T cell receptor beta chain was observed in a study of cytomegalovirus exposure and HLA in healthy donors. The ends lost 1 base at V and 6 bases at J; junction bases unmatched: 1. Germline CDR1 is LNHDA and CDR2 is SQIVND (reference sequence). This CDR3 region has 15 residues. Vbeta (60) and Jbeta (13) primers were used in the PCR. Data came from immunoSEQ multiplex PCR; TCRdb stores just in-frame clones and leaves some out. The data include about 58,000 clones; the top ten clones carry around 2.1%. Material: PBMCs. This receptor was obtained from a woman aged 18-29 years in good health and CMV-seronegative. This chain joins TRBV19 and TRBJ2-1; 12 bases are shared with TRBD2. CDR3: CASSIGTSGTNEQFF. CDR3 coding DNA: TGTGCCAGTAGTATAGGGACTAGCGGGACCAATGAGCAGTTCTTC.